This is a list of T cell receptor beta chains from one sample in a study of blood T cell repertoires in COVID-19. Clones were read by immunoSEQ multiplex PCR, and TCRdb kept only the in-frame ones, dropping some. Of 120,000 or so clones listed, about 80% were seen once; the top ten hold 12%. Specimen: peripheral blood. These TCRs come from a man in his sixties with acute or convalescent COVID-19. Both conserved end residues are part of each CDR3. The D gene is left open where the match is weak. Part of the rows lack a size; the others show once, few, many or a class for expanded clones.

>TRBJ1-2|.|TRBV5-5|13|.
CASSTGQRSGYTF
TGTGCCAGCAGCACGGGACAACGAAGCGGCTACACCTTC
>TRBJ1-6|.|TRBV27|14|.
CASGSPGDNSPLHF
TGTGCCAGCGGGTCCCCCGGGGATAATTCACCCCTCCACTTT
>TRBJ1-5|.|TRBV6-5|15|TRBD1
CASSRQGVGNQPQHF
TGTGCCAGCAGCCGACAGGGAGTCGGGAATCAGCCCCAGCATTTT
>TRBJ1-4|.|TRBV2|12|.
CASILQGEKLFF
TGTGCCAGCATTTTGCAGGGTGAAAAACTGTTTTTT
>TRBJ1-2|.|TRBV7-3|17|.
CASSLLNGQSSNYGYTF
TGTGCCAGCAGCTTATTGAACGGACAGAGTTCTAACTATGGCTACACCTTC
>TRBJ1-5|.|TRBV30|12|TRBD1
CAWDRDSQPQHF
TGTGCCTGGGACAGGGATTCTCAGCCCCAGCATTTT
>TRBJ1-3|.|TRBV29-1|14|.
CSVEGTSSGNTIYF
TGCAGCGTTGAAGGTACGAGCTCTGGAAACACCATATATTTT
>TRBJ2-3|.|TRBV5-1|14|TRBD2
CASSSTSGRDTQYF
TGCGCCAGCAGCTCGACTAGCGGGAGAGATACGCAGTATTTT
>TRBJ2-2|.|TRBV20-1|16|TRBD2
CSASLIAGAGTGELFF
TGCAGTGCTAGTCTCATAGCGGGAGCGGGCACCGGGGAGCTGTTTTTT
>TRBJ2-7|.|TRBV30|12|.
CAWSVEEYEQYF
TGTGCCTGGAGTGTTGAGGAGTACGAGCAGTACTTC
>TRBJ2-5|.|TRBV3-1/TRBV3-2|16|TRBD2
CASSQSIAGGIQTQYF
TGTGCCAGCAGCCAGTCCATAGCGGGAGGGATACAGACCCAGTACTTC
>TRBJ2-3|.|TRBV7-9|17|.
CASRAWGERGRGDTQYF
TGTGCCAGCAGGGCTTGGGGCGAAAGAGGTAGGGGAGATACGCAGTATTTT
>TRBJ1-1|many|TRBV11-2|12|.
CASSLVGSEAFF
TGTGCCAGCAGCTTAGTGGGGAGTGAAGCTTTCTTT
>TRBJ2-1|.|TRBV28|16|TRBD1
CASTLGGQVSVNEQFF
TGTGCCAGCACCCTCGGGGGACAGGTCTCGGTAAATGAGCAGTTCTTC
>TRBJ2-4|.|TRBV15|15|.
CATSRDGVAKNIQYF
TGTGCCACCAGCAGAGACGGGGTAGCCAAAAACATTCAGTACTTC
>TRBJ2-1|once|TRBV6-5|16|TRBD1
CASSYRRTGAYNEQFF
TGTGCCAGCAGTTACAGGAGGACAGGGGCATACAATGAGCAGTTCTTC
>TRBJ1-1|.|TRBV6-4|13|.
CASSDRGGDEAFF
TGTGCCAGCAGTGACCGAGGGGGTGATGAAGCTTTCTTT
>TRBJ2-1|.|TRBV7-6|16|TRBD2
CASSPLGAGGYNEQFF
TGTGCCAGCAGCCCCCTCGGGGCGGGAGGTTACAATGAGCAGTTCTTC
>TRBJ2-1|many|TRBV19|14|TRBD1
CASSIEGTGGLRFF
TGTGCCAGTAGTATAGAAGGGACAGGGGGTCTTCGGTTCTTC
>TRBJ1-1|once|TRBV28|16|TRBD1
CASSFQAGGWETEAFF
TGTGCCAGCAGTTTTCAGGCAGGGGGTTGGGAAACTGAAGCTTTCTTT
>TRBJ1-2|.|TRBV7-2|15|TRBD1
CASSLSTGTNYGYTF
TGTGCCAGCAGCCTCTCGACAGGGACCAACTATGGCTACACCTTC
>TRBJ2-2|.|TRBV9|16|.
CASSATRRPNTGELFF
TGTGCCAGCAGCGCCACACGGCGGCCAAACACCGGGGAGCTGTTTTTT
>TRBJ2-4|.|TRBV19|14|TRBD2
CASRGLAEGGIQYF
TGTGCCAGTAGGGGACTAGCGGAGGGGGGCATTCAGTACTTC
>TRBJ2-2|.|TRBV5-4|14|.
CASHGGPNTGELFF
TGTGCCAGCCACGGGGGACCGAACACCGGGGAGCTGTTTTTT
>TRBJ2-2|.|TRBV5-6|16|.
CASSPMDSANTGELFF
TGTGCCAGCAGCCCCATGGACAGCGCGAACACCGGGGAGCTGTTTTTT
>TRBJ2-5|.|TRBV18|18|TRBD2
CASSPLTGLAGSGETQYF
TGTGCCAGCTCACCTTTGACGGGACTAGCGGGATCGGGAGAGACCCAGTACTTC